A single sample is the source of the 21 T cell receptor beta chains below, sequenced in a study of preoperative IRX-2 immunotherapy in early breast cancer. Some clones are missing from TCRdb's copy, which holds only in-frame ones; the method was immunoSEQ multiplex PCR. The table has roughly 40,000 clones, approximately 77% seen once. Treatment noted: preoperative locoregional IRX-2 cytokine immunotherapy. Sequencing was performed on tumor tissue, taken after IRX-2 immunotherapy. The receptors stem from a human donor with breast cancer.

J is TRBJ1-1 and V is TRBV28; D call uncertain. Trimming cost V 2 bases and J 1 base, with 5 bases left between them. Germline V gives CDR1 MDHEN, CDR2 SYDVKM. The CDR3 is 13 amino acids. This CDR3 is CASSLVGNTEAFF. Here the CDR3 DNA reads TGTGCCAGCAGTTTAGTAGGGAACACTGAAGCTTTCTTT.

The rearrangement uses TRBV18 and TRBJ2-3; D uncertain. The CDR3 runs to 12 residues. V was cut by 3 bases and J by 6 bases, with 7 bases left in between. Per germline, CDR1 KGHSH and CDR2 LQKENI. The DNA for the CDR3 is TGTGCCAGCTCACCTCTAAGGGATACGCAGTATTTT. Translated, it gives CASSPLRDTQYF.

The chain uses TRBV12-5 and TRBJ1-5; D perhaps matches TRBD1 (5 bases). The CDR3 extends over 16 amino acids. Germline CDR1 reads LGHNT; CDR2 reads FRNRAP. The V end was cut by 2 bases, the J end by 3 bases, with 14 bases between. For the CDR3, the DNA is TGTGCTAGTGGTTTGTCTGTGGGGGTGGACAATCAGCCCCAGCATTTT. It specifies CASGLSVGVDNQPQHF.

For this clone: One junction end does not reproduce the germline sequence, and a read error may be involved. The chain couples TRBV7-8 to TRBJ1-1; D gene uncertain. CDR1 is SGHVS and CDR2 is FQNEAQ in the germline V gene. The CDR3 covers 13 residues. CDR3 bases: TGTGCCAGCAGCTTAGTTTCTGCAGGTGAAGCTTTTTTT. It is translated as CASSLVSAGEAFF.

In its sample, this clone was seen a few times. The chain's CDR3 is CASSPRGTEAPNSPLHF. Here the CDR3 DNA reads TGTGCCAGCAGTCCACGAGGGACAGAGGCTCCTAATTCACCCCTCCACTTT. The rearrangement joins TRBV6-8 to TRBJ1-6; 7 positions agree with TRBD1. This CDR3 region has 17 residues. Trimming took 5 bases from V and 6 from J; bases not matched to a gene: 13. Germline V gives CDR1 MNHGY, CDR2 SAAAGT.

This sequence joins TRBV4-2 and TRBJ2-3; a possible D gene is TRBD1 (5 bases). V was pared by 7 bases and J by 0 bases, with 14 bases between. CDR3 length equals 15 residues. Germline CDR1 is LGHNA and CDR2 is YNFKEQ. DNA of the CDR3: TGTGCCAGCACCCGGGCCCGGACAAGCACAGATACGCAGTATTTT. This codes for CASTRARTSTDTQYF.

The genes are TRBV18 and TRBJ1-1; D not certain. The CDR3 is made up of 16 amino acids. Between the trimmed V and J ends, which lost 1 base and 1 base, there was a span of 13 bases. CDR1 KGHSH and CDR2 LQKENI come from the germline V gene. CDR3 sequence (DNA): TGTGCCAGCTCACCACGCCCGGGATTGGAGAACACTGAAGCTTTCTTT. It encodes CASSPRPGLENTEAFF.

This clone was counted a single time. The chain employs TRBV15 and TRBJ1-5; no reliable D call. CDR3 length: 14 amino acids. Trimming pared 4 bases from V and 3 bases from J, leaving 10 bases between. Germline CDR1 is LNHNV and CDR2 is YYDKDF (reference sequence). The CDR3 here is CATSIERNNQPQHF. CDR3 sequence (DNA): TGTGCCACCAGCATAGAACGGAACAATCAGCCCCAGCATTTT.

This chain connects TRBV6-8 to TRBJ1-2, with D possibly TRBD1 on 6 matching bases. Per germline, CDR1 MNHGY and CDR2 SAAAGT. There are 16 residues in the CDR3. Trimming left V 6 bases short and J 3 bases short, with 20 bases between. DNA for the CDR3: TGTGCCAGCAGATCACCCGCACAGGGAAATCACTATGGCTACACCTTC. Translation: CASRSPAQGNHYGYTF.

CDR3 in amino acids: CASSLVAGKNTEAFF. CDR3 nucleotide sequence: TGTGCCAGCAGCTTAGTGGCTGGAAAGAACACTGAAGCTTTCTTT. V usage is TRBV11-3 and J usage is TRBJ1-1; D is undetermined. Deletions cut 1 base from V and 1 base from J, with 10 bases between. Germline V lookup: CDR1 SGHNT, CDR2 YENEEA. The CDR3 contains 15 residues.

The chain employs TRBV18 and TRBJ1-4; D possibly corresponds to TRBD1 (6 bases). Germline V lookup: CDR1 KGHSH, CDR2 LQKENI. There are 16 residues in the CDR3. The ends were cut back, 3 bases at V and 5 bases at J, with 16 bases in the middle. Here the CDR3 DNA reads TGTGCCAGCTCACCCATGGCAGGGGCTAGAAATGAAAAACTGTTTTTT. It yields the protein CASSPMAGARNEKLFF. The full variable domain, rest sourced from reference TRBV18 and TRBJ1-4, is NAGVMQNPRHLVRRRGQEARLRCSPMKGHSHVYWYRQLPEEGLKFMVYLQKENIIDESGMPKERFSAEFPKEGPSILRIQQVVRGDSAAYFCASSPMAGARNEKLFFGSGTQLSVL.

The V and J genes are TRBV29-1 and TRBJ2-2, with 8 bases lining up with TRBD2. Looked up from germline, CDR1 is SQVTM and CDR2 is ANQGSEA. After removal of 7 bases from V and 8 bases from J, the junction contained 9 bases not matched to a gene. CDR3 length equals 13 residues. The CDR3 region is CSARGLEQGELFF. The CDR3 DNA reads as TGCAGCGCCAGGGGACTAGAGCAAGGGGAGCTGTTTTTT.

This chain uses TRBV27 with TRBJ1-6; weak D call: TRBD1 (5 bases). This CDR3 comprises 15 residues. Germline CDR1 reads MNHEY; CDR2 reads SMNVEV (reference sequence). V gave up 1 base and J gave up 6 bases, with 10 bases separating them. In DNA, the CDR3 is TGTGCCAGCAGTTTATTGGGGGTACGTAATTCACCCCTCCACTTT. It is translated as CASSLLGVRNSPLHF.

This CDR3 is CASSYSTGGIVNTIYF. CDR3 in DNA: TGTGCCAGCAGTTACTCGACGGGGGGGATCGTAAACACCATATATTTT. The chain carries TRBV6-8 and TRBJ1-3, with a possible D match to TRBD1 (5 bases). The V gene lost 0 bases and the J gene lost 6 bases, with 15 bases spanning the gap. Per the germline V gene, CDR1 is MNHGY and CDR2 is SAAAGT. The CDR3 length is 16 residues.

V usage is TRBV30 and J usage is TRBJ1-1, with 8 bases fitting TRBD1. V dropped 1 base and J dropped 4; count of bases not matched to a gene: 8. This CDR3 is 15 amino acids long. Germline V gene sequence: CDR1 GTSNPN, CDR2 SVGIG (reference sequence). CDR3 DNA: TGTGCCTGGAGTGCAAGGGGACAGGTTGGCACTGAAGCTTTCTTT. It encodes CAWSARGQVGTEAFF.

The chain's CDR3 is CASSPSAGVYNEQFF. In DNA form, the CDR3 reads TGCGCCAGCAGCCCCTCAGCGGGGGTCTACAATGAGCAGTTCTTC. The chain uses TRBV5-1 and TRBJ2-1; 8 bases map to TRBD2. The germline CDR1 and CDR2 sequences are SGHRS and YFSETQ. The CDR3 extends over 15 amino acids. After removal of 4 bases from V and 3 bases from J, the junction contained 6 bases not matched to a gene.

The chain links TRBV19 to TRBJ2-1; D is possibly TRBD2 (6 bases). The CDR3 is 16 residues long. Per the germline V gene, CDR1 is LNHDA and CDR2 is SQIVND (reference sequence). Between the trimmed V and J ends, which lost 6 bases and 4 bases, there was a span of 19 bases. CDR3 DNA sequence: TGTGCCAGTAGCCCCCCAGGAGGGACCCTTTACAATGAGCAGTTCTTC. It is translated as CASSPPGGTLYNEQFF.

The chain joins TRBV30 to TRBJ2-1; TRBD2 matches at 10 bases. CDR1 GTSNPN and CDR2 SVGIG come from the germline V gene (reference sequence). CDR3 length: 15 residues. V lost 4 bases and J lost 6; bases outside the gene matches: 9. The CDR3 sequence: CAWTLAGAFFNEQFF. The CDR3 nucleotides read TGTGCCTGGACCCTAGCGGGAGCTTTTTTCAATGAGCAGTTCTTC.

This clone was seen a single time. The chain employs TRBV19 and TRBJ1-5; 8 positions match TRBD1. Trimming removed 3 bases from V and 4 bases from J; junction bases left unmatched: 5. The CDR3 loop spans 15 amino acids. Germline CDR1 is LNHDA and CDR2 is SQIVND (reference sequence). CDR3 sequence (DNA): TGTGCCAGTAGTATGCTCGGACAGGGAAATCAGCCCCAGCATTTT. Encoded protein: CASSMLGQGNQPQHF.

This clone appeared once. This chain uses TRBV6-8 with TRBJ1-4; 7 bases line up with TRBD1. The CDR3 contains 15 residues. V was pared by 5 bases and J by 1 base, with 4 bases of the junction left unmatched. Germline CDR1 and CDR2: MNHGY and SAAAGT. CDR3 sequence reads: CASSRTGVTNEKLFF. In DNA form, the CDR3 reads TGTGCCAGCAGTAGAACAGGGGTAACTAATGAAAAACTGTTTTTT.

The chain links TRBV29-1 to TRBJ2-6; D is undetermined. This CDR3 has 13 residues. The germline gives CDR1 SQVTM, CDR2 ANQGSEA. V was clipped by 7 bases and J by 0 bases, with 7 bases between them. The CDR3 here is CSALSSGANVLTF. The CDR3 coding sequence is TGCAGCGCATTAAGCTCTGGGGCCAACGTCCTGACTTTC.